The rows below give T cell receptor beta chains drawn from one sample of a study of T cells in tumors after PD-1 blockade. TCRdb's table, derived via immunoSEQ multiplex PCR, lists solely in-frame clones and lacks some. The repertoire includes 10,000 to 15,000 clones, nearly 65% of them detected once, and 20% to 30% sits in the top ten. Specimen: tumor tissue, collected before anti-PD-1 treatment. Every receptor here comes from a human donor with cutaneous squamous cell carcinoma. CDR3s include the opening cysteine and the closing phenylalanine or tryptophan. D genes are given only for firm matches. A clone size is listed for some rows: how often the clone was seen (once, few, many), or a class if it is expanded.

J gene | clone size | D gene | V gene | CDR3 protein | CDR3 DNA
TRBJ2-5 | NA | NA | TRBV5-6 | CASSLAAQRAAQYF | TGTGCCAGCAGCTTGGCTGCACAGCGGGCGGCCCAGTACTTC
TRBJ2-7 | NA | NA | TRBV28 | CASSLGDSRYEQYF | TGTGCCAGCAGTTTGGGTGACAGTCGATACGAGCAGTACTTC
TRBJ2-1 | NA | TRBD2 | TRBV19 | CASSRREGLVRNEQFF | TGTGCCAGTAGTCGCCGGGAGGGCCTAGTAAGAAATGAGCAGTTCTTC
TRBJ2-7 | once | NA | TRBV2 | CASSETYEQYF | TGTGCCAGCAGTGAAACCTACGAGCAGTACTTC
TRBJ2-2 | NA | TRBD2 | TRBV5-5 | CASSLWGATSGATNTGELFF | TGTGCCAGCAGCTTGTGGGGGGCCACTAGCGGGGCCACGAACACCGGGGAGCTGTTTTTT
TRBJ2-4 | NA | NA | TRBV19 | CAPWTAKNIQYF | TGTGCCCCCTGGACAGCCAAAAACATTCAGTACTTC
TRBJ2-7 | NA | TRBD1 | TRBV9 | CASSVLGQGGEQYF | TGTGCCAGCAGCGTACTGGGACAGGGGGGCGAGCAGTACTTC
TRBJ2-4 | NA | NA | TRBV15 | CATSSGARVIQYF | TGTGCCACCAGCTCCGGGGCTAGGGTCATTCAGTACTTC
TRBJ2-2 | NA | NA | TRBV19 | CASSVGQGNTGELFF | TGTGCCAGTAGTGTGGGGCAGGGGAACACCGGGGAGCTGTTTTTT
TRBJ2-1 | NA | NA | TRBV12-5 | CASGLETGAGGVYNEQFF | TGTGCTAGTGGTTTGGAAACAGGGGCCGGGGGTGTCTACAATGAGCAGTTCTTC
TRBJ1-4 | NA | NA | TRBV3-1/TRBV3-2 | CASTQGEKLFF | TGTGCCAGCACCCAGGGGGAAAAACTGTTTTTT
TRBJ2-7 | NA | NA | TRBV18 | CASSPPSGAGSNYEQYF | TGTGCCAGCTCACCACCGTCTGGTGCGGGATCTAATTACGAGCAGTACTTC
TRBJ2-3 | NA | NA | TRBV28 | CASSAHRDTQYF | TGTGCCAGCAGTGCCCACAGAGATACGCAGTATTTT
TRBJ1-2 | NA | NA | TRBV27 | CASSFTAGGNYGYTF | TGTGCCAGCAGCTTTACAGCTGGGGGTAACTATGGCTACACCTTC